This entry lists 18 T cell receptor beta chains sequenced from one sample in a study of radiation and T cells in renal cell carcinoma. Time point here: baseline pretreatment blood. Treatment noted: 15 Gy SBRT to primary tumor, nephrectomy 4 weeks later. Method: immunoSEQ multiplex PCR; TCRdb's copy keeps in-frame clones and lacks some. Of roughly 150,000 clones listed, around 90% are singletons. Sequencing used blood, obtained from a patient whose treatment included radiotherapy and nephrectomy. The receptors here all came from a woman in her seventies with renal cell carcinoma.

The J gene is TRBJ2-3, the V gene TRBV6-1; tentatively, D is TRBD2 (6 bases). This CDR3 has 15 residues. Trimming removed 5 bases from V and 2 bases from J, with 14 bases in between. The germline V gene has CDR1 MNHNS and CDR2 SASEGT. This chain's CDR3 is CASSPRTTSTDTQYF. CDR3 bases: TGTGCCAGCAGTCCTCGGACTACCTCCACAGATACGCAGTATTTT.

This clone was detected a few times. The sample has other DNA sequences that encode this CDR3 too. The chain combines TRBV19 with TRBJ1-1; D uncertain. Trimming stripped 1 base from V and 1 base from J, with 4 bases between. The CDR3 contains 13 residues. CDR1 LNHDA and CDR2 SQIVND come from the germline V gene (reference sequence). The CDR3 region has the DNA TGTGCCAGTAGTATAGCTCGGAACACTGAAGCTTTCTTT. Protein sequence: CASSIARNTEAFF. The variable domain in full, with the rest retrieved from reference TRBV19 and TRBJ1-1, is DGGITQSPKYLFRKEGQNVTLSCEQNLNHDAMYWYRQDPGQGLRLIYYSQIVNDFQKGDIAEGYSVSREKKESFPLTVTSAQKNPTAFYLCASSIARNTEAFFGQGTRLTVV.

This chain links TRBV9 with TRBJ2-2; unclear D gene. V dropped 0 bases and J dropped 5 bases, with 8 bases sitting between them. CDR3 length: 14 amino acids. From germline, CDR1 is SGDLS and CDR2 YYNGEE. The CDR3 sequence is CASSVVKGTGELFF. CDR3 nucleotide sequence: TGTGCCAGCAGCGTAGTAAAGGGAACCGGGGAGCTGTTTTTT.

The CDR3 sequence: CASSPVASGGAGTQYF. For the CDR3, the DNA is TGTGCCAGTAGTCCCGTGGCTAGCGGGGGGGCAGGAACGCAGTATTTT. The chain carries TRBV19 and TRBJ2-3, with 12 bases identical to TRBD2. This CDR3 spans 16 amino acids. Trimming took 5 bases from V and 9 from J; bases not matched to a gene: 12. Germline CDR1 is LNHDA and CDR2 is SQIVND (reference sequence).

This CDR3 is CASRQIGSNEKLFF. The CDR3 nucleotides are TGTGCCAGCAGGCAAATAGGGTCTAATGAAAAACTGTTTTTT. The V and J genes are TRBV6-1 and TRBJ1-4; D unresolved. V was trimmed by 6 bases and J by 3 bases, leaving 11 bases between them. CDR1 MNHNS and CDR2 SASEGT come from the germline V gene. The CDR3 has 14 amino acids.

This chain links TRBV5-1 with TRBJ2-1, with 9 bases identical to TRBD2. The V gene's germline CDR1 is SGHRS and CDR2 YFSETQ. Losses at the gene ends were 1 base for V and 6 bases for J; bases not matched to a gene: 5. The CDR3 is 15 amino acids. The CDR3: CASSLLGTSPNEQFF. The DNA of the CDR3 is TGCGCCAGCAGCTTGTTAGGGACTAGCCCCAATGAGCAGTTCTTC.

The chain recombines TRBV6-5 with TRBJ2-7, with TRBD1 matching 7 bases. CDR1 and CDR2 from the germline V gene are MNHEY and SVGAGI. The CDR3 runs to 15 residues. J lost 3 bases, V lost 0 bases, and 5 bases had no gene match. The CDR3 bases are TGTGCCAGCAGTTACTCGCCAGGGGGACACTACGAGCAGTACTTC. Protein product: CASSYSPGGHYEQYF.

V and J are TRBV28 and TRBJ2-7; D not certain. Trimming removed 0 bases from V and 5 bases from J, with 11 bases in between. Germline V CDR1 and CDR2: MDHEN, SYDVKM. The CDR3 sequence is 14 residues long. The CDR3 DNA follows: TGTGCCAGCAGTTTATGGGGGATCCGGGACGAGCAGTACTTC. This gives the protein CASSLWGIRDEQYF.

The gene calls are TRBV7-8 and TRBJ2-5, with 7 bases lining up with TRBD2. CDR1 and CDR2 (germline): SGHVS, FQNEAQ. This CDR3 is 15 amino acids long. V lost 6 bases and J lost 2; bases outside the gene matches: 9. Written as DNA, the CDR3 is TGTGCCAGCAGGGCGACTGGGACTATACAAGAGACCCAGTACTTC. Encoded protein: CASRATGTIQETQYF.

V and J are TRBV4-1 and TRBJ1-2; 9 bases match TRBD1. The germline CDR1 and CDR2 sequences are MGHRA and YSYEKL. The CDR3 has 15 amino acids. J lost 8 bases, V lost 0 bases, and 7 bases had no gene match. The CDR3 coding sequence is TGCGCCAGCAGCCAAGAGGGACAGGGCCGTTGGGGCTACACCTTC. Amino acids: CASSQEGQGRWGYTF.

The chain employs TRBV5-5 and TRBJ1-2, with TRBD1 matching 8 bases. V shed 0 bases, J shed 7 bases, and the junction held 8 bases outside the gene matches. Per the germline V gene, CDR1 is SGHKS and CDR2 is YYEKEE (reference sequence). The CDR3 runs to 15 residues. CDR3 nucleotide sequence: TGTGCCAGCAGCTTGGGGGACAGGATAGTGGGTGGCTACACCTTC. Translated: CASSLGDRIVGGYTF.

As DNA, the CDR3 is TGTGCCAGCACCGTGTCGGACCCGGCGGGCTATGGCTACACCTTC. It encodes CASTVSDPAGYGYTF. The chain employs TRBV9 and TRBJ1-2, with no clear D. The CDR3 spans 15 residues. The V end lost 6 bases, the J end lost 4 bases, and 19 bases lay between the germline ends. Germline loops: CDR1 SGDLS, CDR2 YYNGEE. Combining the CDR3 with reference TRBV9 and TRBJ1-2 gives the whole variable domain DSGVTQTPKHLITATGQRVTLRCSPRSGDLSVYWYQQSLDQGLQFLIQYYNGEERAKGNILERFSAQQFPDLHSELNLSSLELGDSALYFCASTVSDPAGYGYTFGSGTRLTVV.

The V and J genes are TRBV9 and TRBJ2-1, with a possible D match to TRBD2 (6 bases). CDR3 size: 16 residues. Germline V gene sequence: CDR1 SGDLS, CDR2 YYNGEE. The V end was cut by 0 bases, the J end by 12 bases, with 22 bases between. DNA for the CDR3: TGTGCCAGCAGCGTAGATCCCGGGGGTGATGGGAAAAGGCAGTTCTTC. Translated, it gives CASSVDPGGDGKRQFF.

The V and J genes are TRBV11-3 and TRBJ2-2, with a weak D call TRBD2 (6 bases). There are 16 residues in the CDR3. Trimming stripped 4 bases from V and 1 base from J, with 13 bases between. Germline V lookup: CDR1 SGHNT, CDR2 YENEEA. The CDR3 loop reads CASSSRGSGNTGELFF. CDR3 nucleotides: TGTGCCAGCAGCTCCCGGGGGTCTGGGAACACCGGGGAGCTGTTTTTT.

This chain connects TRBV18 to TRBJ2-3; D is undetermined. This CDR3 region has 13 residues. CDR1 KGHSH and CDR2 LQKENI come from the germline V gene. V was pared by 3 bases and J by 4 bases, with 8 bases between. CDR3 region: CASSPFIADTQYF. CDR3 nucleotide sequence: TGTGCCAGCTCACCTTTTATAGCAGATACGCAGTATTTT.

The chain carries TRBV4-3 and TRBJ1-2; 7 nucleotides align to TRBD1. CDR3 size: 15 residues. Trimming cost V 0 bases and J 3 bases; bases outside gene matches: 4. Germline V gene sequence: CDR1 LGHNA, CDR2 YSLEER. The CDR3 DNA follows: TGCGCCAGCAGCCAAGACTACGACAGGGACTATGGCTACACCTTC. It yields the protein CASSQDYDRDYGYTF.

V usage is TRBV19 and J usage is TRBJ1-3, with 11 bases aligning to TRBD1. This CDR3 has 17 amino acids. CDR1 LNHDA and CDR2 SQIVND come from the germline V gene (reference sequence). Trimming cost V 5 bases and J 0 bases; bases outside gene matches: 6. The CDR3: CASSLRTGGNSGNTIYF. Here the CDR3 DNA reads TGTGCCAGTAGTCTCCGGACAGGGGGCAACTCTGGAAACACCATATATTTT.

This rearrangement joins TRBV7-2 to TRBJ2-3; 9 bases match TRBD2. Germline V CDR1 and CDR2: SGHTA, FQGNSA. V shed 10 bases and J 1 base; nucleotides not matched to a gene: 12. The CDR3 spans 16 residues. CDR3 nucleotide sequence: TGTGCCACTTCTTGGCAGCGGGGGGCCGGCACAGATACGCAGTATTTT. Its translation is CATSWQRGAGTDTQYF.